The sequence of this TCR beta chain was determined in a study of blood T cell repertoires in COVID-19. As for the study in general: T cells, B-cell-depleted T cells, or PBMCs supplied cDNA or gDNA.

Some clones are missing from TCRdb's copy, which holds only in-frame ones; the method was immunoSEQ multiplex PCR. The top ten hold roughly 6.1% of the sample, which has about 76,000 clones, more than 75% seen once. Per the germline V gene, CDR1 is SGHTS and CDR2 is YDEGEE. The V gene end was trimmed by 3 bases and the J gene end by 0 bases; junction bases not matched to a gene: 2. CDR3 size: 15 residues. The chain carries TRBV5-8 and TRBJ2-5; 10 nucleotides match TRBD1. Sequencing was performed on peripheral blood. This clonotype originated in a human donor in a cohort sampled during active COVID-19. In nucleotides, the CDR3 is TGTGCCAGCAGCTCGGGACAGGGGTACCAAGAGACCCAGTACTTC. Protein sequence: CASSSGQGYQETQYF. The variable domain in full, with the rest retrieved from reference TRBV5-8 and TRBJ2-5, is EAGVTQSPTHLIKTRGQQATLRCSPISGHTSVYWYQQALGLGLQFLLWYDEGEERNRGNFPPRFSGRQFPNYSSELNVNALELEDSALYLCASSSGQGYQETQYFGPGTRLLVL.